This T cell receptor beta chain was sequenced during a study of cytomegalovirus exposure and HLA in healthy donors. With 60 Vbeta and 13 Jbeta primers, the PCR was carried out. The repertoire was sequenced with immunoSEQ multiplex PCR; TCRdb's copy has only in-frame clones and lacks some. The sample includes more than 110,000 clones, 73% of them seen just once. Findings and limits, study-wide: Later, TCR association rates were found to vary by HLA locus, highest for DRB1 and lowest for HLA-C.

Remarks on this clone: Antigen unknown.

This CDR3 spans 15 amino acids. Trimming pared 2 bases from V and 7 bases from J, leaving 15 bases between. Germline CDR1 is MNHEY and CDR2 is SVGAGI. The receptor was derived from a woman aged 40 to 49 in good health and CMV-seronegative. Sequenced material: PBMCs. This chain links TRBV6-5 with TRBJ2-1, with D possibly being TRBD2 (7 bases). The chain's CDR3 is CASSYGGGRGNEQFF. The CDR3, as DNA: TGTGCCAGCAGTTACGGGGGGGGGAGGGGGAATGAGCAGTTCTTC.